A single sample is the source of the 15 T cell receptor beta chains below, sequenced in a study of T-cell memory formation after mild COVID-19. TCRdb processed the 5' RACE reads anew with MiXCR; each CDR3 protein has one entry. This table holds about 430,000 distinct CDR3 sequences, around 17% found once. The sequencing input was PBMCs or a T cell subset sorted from them (not recorded which). The receptors come from a man aged 18 to 29 who had mild COVID-19 (a few samples of this study predate the infection). Cell type and time point are not known.

This clonotype was detected a few times. CDR3 in amino acids: CASSFRGARGEKLFF. The CDR3 DNA is TGTGCCAGCAGCTTTAGGGGGGCTAGGGGTGAAAAACTGTTTTTT. This sequence joins TRBV7-2 and TRBJ1-4; TRBD1 is a possible D gene (6 bases). Germline V lookup: CDR1 SGHTA, CDR2 FQGNSA. V gave up 3 bases and J gave up 7 bases, with 15 bases separating them. CDR3 length: 15 amino acids.

About this clonotype itself: Because it lacks the conserved phenylalanine or tryptophan at the end, this CDR3 is likely a read error. This chain joins TRBV6-5 and TRBJ2-5, with 11 bases aligning to TRBD1. V lost 5 bases, J lost 5 bases, and 4 bases stayed unmatched. Germline CDR1 MNHEY, CDR2 SVGAGI. The CDR3 contains 14 residues. The CDR3 loop is CASSEGQGAETQYL. CDR3 sequence (DNA): TGTGCCAGCAGTGAAGGACAGGGGGCGGAGACCCAGTACTTA.

The chain is built from TRBV3-1 and TRBJ2-3; the D is unclear. The CDR3 is 16 residues long. Germline CDR1 reads LGHDT; CDR2 reads YNNKEL (reference sequence). Trimming left V 3 bases short and J 1 base short, with 14 bases between. The chain's CDR3 is CASSHEPLARTDTQYF. The CDR3 nucleotides read TGTGCCAGCAGCCATGAACCACTGGCTCGCACAGATACGCAGTATTTT.

This clonotype was found once. The gene calls are TRBV4-3 and TRBJ1-1; D is possibly TRBD1 (6 bases). V lost 1 base, J lost 3 bases, and 21 bases lay in between. Per germline, CDR1 LGHNA and CDR2 YSLEER. The CDR3 has 18 residues. CDR3 sequence (DNA): TGCGCCAGCAGCCAAGGTGGAGGTCCGGGACAATACCACACTGAAGCTTTCTTT. It specifies CASSQGGGPGQYHTEAFF.

A remark on this clonotype: This could be a read error, since a much larger clone is one nucleotide away. The chain couples TRBV5-1 to TRBJ2-3; possibly TRBD2 for D (7 bases). CDR3 length equals 17 residues. The ends were cut back, 4 bases at V and 4 bases at J, with 22 bases in the middle. Germline lookup yields CDR1 SGHRS and CDR2 YFSETQ. This CDR3 is CASSKYLRGGAADTQYF. Here the CDR3 DNA reads TGCGCCAGCAGCAAATACCTTAGAGGGGGGGCCGCAGATACGCAGTATTTT.

The J gene is TRBJ2-7, the V gene TRBV6-2 or TRBV6-3; weak D call: TRBD2 (5 bases). Trimming shortened V by 5 bases and J by 4 bases, and 15 bases separated the two germline ends. There are 14 residues in the CDR3. Germline CDR1 and CDR2: MNHEY and SVGEGT. The CDR3 DNA reads TGTGCCAGCAGTACGGGGAATACCCCTTACGAGCAGTACTTC. Protein product: CASSTGNTPYEQYF.

This chain joins TRBV18 and TRBJ2-5, with D tentatively TRBD1 or TRBD2 (5 bases each). Per germline, CDR1 KGHSH and CDR2 LQKENI. The CDR3 spans 16 residues. Trimming took 3 bases from V and 0 from J, leaving 14 bases between them. CDR3 protein: CASSPSKGRYQETQYF. The CDR3, as DNA: TGTGCCAGCTCACCGAGTAAGGGACGCTACCAAGAGACCCAGTACTTC.

The chain couples TRBV5-1 to TRBJ2-7, with a tentative D call TRBD1 (5 bases). Trimming removed 4 bases at V and 3 bases at J, with 14 bases between. This CDR3 contains 14 residues. Looked up from germline, CDR1 is SGHRS and CDR2 is YFSETQ. In DNA, the CDR3 is TGCGCCAGCAGCCCCAGGACGGACAACTACGAGCAGTACTTC. This encodes CASSPRTDNYEQYF.

This clonotype has only one observation. This chain links TRBV12-3 or TRBV12-4 with TRBJ2-3; D unresolved. The CDR3 spans 13 residues. V lost 5 bases and J lost 2, with 8 bases in between. CDR3 sequence (DNA): TGTGCCAGCAGTGAAATGAACACAGATACGCAGTATTTT. It yields the protein CASSEMNTDTQYF.

This clonotype was seen a few times. The V call is TRBV12-3 or TRBV12-4, the J call TRBJ1-1; TRBD1 matches at 7 bases. This CDR3 comprises 11 residues. V lost 6 bases to trimming and J lost 11 bases; unmatched junction nucleotides: 6. The CDR3 DNA reads as TGTGCCAGCAGAGCGACAGGGCTCGCTTTCTTT. This encodes CASRATGLAFF.

This clonotype was seen a few times. The chain combines TRBV28 with TRBJ1-5; D is unresolved. CDR3 size: 11 residues. From germline, CDR1 is MDHEN and CDR2 SYDVKM. Trimming stripped 6 bases from V and 9 bases from J, with 9 bases between. The CDR3 spells CASSRFGPQHF. CDR3 nucleotide sequence: TGTGCCAGCAGCCGTTTCGGGCCCCAGCATTTT.

The V and J genes are TRBV11-2 and TRBJ2-1, with 8 nucleotides matching TRBD2. The CDR3 totals 12 residues. Germline V lookup: CDR1 SGHAT, CDR2 FQNNGV. The CDR3 is CAAGGTLNEQFF. CDR3 coding DNA: TGTGCTGCGGGGGGTACCTTAAATGAGCAGTTCTTC.

The chain recombines TRBV4-2 with TRBJ2-1; D is unclear. V was trimmed by 1 base and J by 4 bases, leaving 11 bases between them. CDR1 and CDR2 from the germline V gene are LGHNA and YNFKEQ. This CDR3 region has 15 residues. The CDR3 here is CASSQGDPGYNEQFF. The CDR3 DNA sequence: TGTGCCAGCAGCCAAGGAGATCCAGGTTACAATGAGCAGTTCTTC.

This clonotype has only a few counts. The chain combines TRBV27 with TRBJ1-4; maybe TRBD1 (5 bases). CDR3 size: 17 residues. CDR1 is MNHEY, CDR2 SMNVEV, per germline (reference sequence). Trimming left V 3 bases short and J 8 bases short, with 22 bases between. CDR3: CASSLVWPMGTYEKLFF. DNA for the CDR3: TGTGCCAGCAGTTTGGTCTGGCCAATGGGGACCTACGAAAAACTGTTTTTT.

J is TRBJ1-2 and V is TRBV4-2, with D unclear. Between the trimmed V and J ends, which lost 0 bases and 8 bases, there was a span of 10 bases. The CDR3 loop spans 13 amino acids. CDR1 and CDR2 from the germline V gene are LGHNA and YNFKEQ. CDR3 bases: TGTGCCAGCAGCCAAGACCCCGGGTCCGGCTACACCTTC. Translation gives CASSQDPGSGYTF.